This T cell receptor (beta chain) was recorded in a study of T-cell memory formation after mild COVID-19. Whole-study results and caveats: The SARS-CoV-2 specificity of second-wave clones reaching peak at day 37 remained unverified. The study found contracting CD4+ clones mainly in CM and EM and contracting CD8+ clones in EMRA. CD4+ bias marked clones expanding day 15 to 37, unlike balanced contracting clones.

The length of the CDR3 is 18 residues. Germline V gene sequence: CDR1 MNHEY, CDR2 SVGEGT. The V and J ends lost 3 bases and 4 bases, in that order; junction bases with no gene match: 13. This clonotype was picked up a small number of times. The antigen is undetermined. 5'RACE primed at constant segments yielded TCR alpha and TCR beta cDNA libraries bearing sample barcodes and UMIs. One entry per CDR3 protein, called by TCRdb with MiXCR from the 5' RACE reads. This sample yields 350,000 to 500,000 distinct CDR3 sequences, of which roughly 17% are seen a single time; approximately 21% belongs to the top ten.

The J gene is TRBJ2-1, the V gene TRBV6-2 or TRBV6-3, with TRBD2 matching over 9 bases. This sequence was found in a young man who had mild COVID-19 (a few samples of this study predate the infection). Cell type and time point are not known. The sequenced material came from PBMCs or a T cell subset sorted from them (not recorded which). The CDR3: CASSYPRLGLAVYNEQFF. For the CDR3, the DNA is TGTGCCAGCAGTTATCCAAGATTGGGACTAGCAGTTTACAATGAGCAGTTCTTC.